What follows are 17 T cell receptor beta chains derived from one specimen sequenced in a study of response to subunit inactivated influenza vaccine. TCRdb passed the RT-PCR reads through MiXCR, listing each CDR3 protein once. The table shows 860,000 or so distinct CDR3 sequences, with over 20% occurring only once. The source was PBMCs from blood, collected roughly 5 days after vaccination. The receptors here all came from a man in his fifties or sixties who received an inactivated influenza vaccine.

The chain carries TRBV9 and TRBJ2-7; possible D gene TRBD2, 5 bases. The length of the CDR3 is 14 residues. Trimming left V 0 bases short and J 1 base short, with 8 bases between. Germline CDR1 SGDLS, CDR2 YYNGEE. In DNA form, the CDR3 reads TGTGCCAGCAGCGTAGGGTGGGAGTCCTACGAGCAGTACTTC. It codes for CASSVGWESYEQYF.

This sequence joins TRBV20-1 and TRBJ1-6, with D possibly being TRBD1 (5 bases). This CDR3 is built from 15 residues. The V gene lost 0 bases and the J gene lost 7 bases, with 13 bases spanning the gap. The germline CDR1 and CDR2 sequences are DFQATT and SNEGSKA (reference sequence). CDR3 sequence: CSARDHGTGNSPLHF. The DNA for the CDR3 is TGCAGTGCTAGAGACCATGGGACGGGCAATTCACCCCTCCACTTT.

The chain recombines TRBV11-2 with TRBJ2-5; D call uncertain. V lost 0 bases, J lost 5 bases, and 10 bases lay in between. Germline V lookup: CDR1 SGHAT, CDR2 FQNNGV. This CDR3 is 14 amino acids long. The CDR3 loop is CASSLEPASETQYF. The CDR3 DNA follows: TGTGCCAGCAGCTTAGAGCCGGCGTCGGAGACCCAGTACTTC.

The chain has TRBV12-3 or TRBV12-4 and TRBJ2-1, with D unresolved. The length of the CDR3 is 12 residues. Trimming left V 4 bases short and J 10 bases short, with 11 bases between. DNA for the CDR3: TGTGCCAGCAGTTCGGCAAACAGAGAGCAGTTCTTC. It translates to CASSSANREQFF.

The CDR3: CATSRELGRETQYF. As DNA, the CDR3 is TGTGCCACCAGCAGAGAACTAGGGCGCGAGACCCAGTACTTC. The chain has TRBV15 and TRBJ2-5; tentatively, D is TRBD2 (5 bases). CDR1 LNHNV and CDR2 YYDKDF come from the germline V gene (reference sequence). This CDR3 contains 14 residues. The V end was cut by 0 bases, the J end by 5 bases, with 10 bases between.

The V gene is TRBV25-1, the J gene TRBJ2-6; D gene uncertain. This CDR3 spans 14 amino acids. With 5 bases removed from V and 8 bases from J, the gap between germline ends came to 13 bases. Germline CDR1 and CDR2: MGHDK and SYGVNS. The CDR3: CASSSTVLSNVLTF. In DNA, the CDR3 is TGTGCCAGCAGTTCAACGGTTTTGTCCAACGTCCTGACTTTC.

The V and J genes are TRBV7-2 and TRBJ2-5, with 12 bases fitting TRBD2. This CDR3 spans 15 amino acids. Trimming removed 2 bases from V and 5 bases from J; junction bases left unmatched: 3. Per the germline V gene, CDR1 is SGHTA and CDR2 is FQGNSA. The CDR3 sequence is CASSLPTSGSETQYF. CDR3 in DNA: TGTGCCAGCAGCTTACCGACTAGCGGGAGTGAGACCCAGTACTTC.

Ten or more counts support this clonotype. The chain is built from TRBV4-1 and TRBJ1-5, with D hard to call. V lost 0 bases, J lost 4 bases, and 10 bases lay in between. In germline, CDR1 is MGHRA, CDR2 YSYEKL. This CDR3 spans 15 amino acids. CDR3 in amino acids: CASSQEWQSNQPQHF. Written as DNA, the CDR3 is TGCGCCAGCAGCCAAGAATGGCAGTCGAATCAGCCCCAGCATTTT.

This clonotype was seen a few times. V and J are TRBV20-1 and TRBJ1-6; TRBD1 might be the D (6 bases). Trimming left V 3 bases short and J 0 bases short, with 18 bases between. This CDR3 comprises 18 residues. CDR1 is DFQATT and CDR2 is SNEGSKA in the germline V gene (reference sequence). The CDR3 nucleotides are TGCAGTGCTAGGCCCCCGGGGGGCGGATTCTCCTATAATTCACCCCTCCACTTT. Its protein is CSARPPGGGFSYNSPLHF.

This clonotype occurred a few times. The J gene is TRBJ2-1, the V gene TRBV28, with no clear D. V lost 5 bases and J lost 0, with 14 bases in between. Germline V gives CDR1 MDHEN, CDR2 SYDVKM. The length of the CDR3 is 16 residues. The CDR3 loop reads CASSPRSSLSYNEQFF. The CDR3 DNA follows: TGTGCCAGCAGTCCCCGTTCGTCCCTCTCCTACAATGAGCAGTTCTTC.

The chain recombines TRBV29-1 with TRBJ2-7, with TRBD1 matching 9 bases. CDR1 SQVTM and CDR2 ANQGSEA come from the germline V gene. The CDR3 has 14 amino acids. V gave up 6 bases and J gave up 0 bases; unmatched junction bases: 6. The CDR3 DNA is TGCAGCGTACAGGGGGCCGACGGCTCCTACGAGCAGTACTTC. Its protein product is CSVQGADGSYEQYF.

The CDR3 coding sequence is TGTGCCATCAGGGGGAGCGGGGGAGACGGGGAGCTGTTTTTT. This gives the protein CAIRGSGGDGELFF. This chain joins TRBV10-3 and TRBJ2-2, with TRBD2 identical over 8 bases. The CDR3 is made up of 14 amino acids. J lost 7 bases, V lost 6 bases, and 7 bases had no gene match. Germline V gene sequence: CDR1 ENHRY, CDR2 SYGVKD.

In its sample, this clonotype was seen a few times. This chain connects TRBV28 to TRBJ1-5, with D tentatively TRBD1 (5 bases). CDR3 length: 11 amino acids. The V gene lost 4 bases and the J gene lost 15 bases, with 13 bases spanning the gap. Per the germline V gene, CDR1 is MDHEN and CDR2 is SYDVKM. In DNA, the CDR3 is TGTGCCAGCAGTTCCCCCGGGACTCGGCATTTT. Its protein is CASSSPGTRHF.

The gene calls are TRBV3-1 and TRBJ2-7; 7 bases agree with TRBD2. The CDR3 length is 15 residues. CDR1 and CDR2 (germline): LGHDT, YNNKEL (reference sequence). V gave up 1 base and J gave up 1 base; unmatched junction bases: 4. The CDR3 loop reads CASSQGPAGSYEQYF. The CDR3 bases are TGTGCCAGCAGCCAAGGTCCAGCGGGGTCCTACGAGCAGTACTTC.

The chain links TRBV2 to TRBJ1-2; D is undetermined. Germline lookup yields CDR1 SNHLY and CDR2 FYNNEI. The CDR3 contains 14 residues. The germline V and J ends were trimmed by 3 bases and 3 bases, with 11 bases remaining between them. The CDR3 loop reads CASSEGSRYYGYTF. The CDR3 region has the DNA TGTGCCAGCAGTGAGGGAAGTCGGTACTATGGCTACACCTTC.

This clonotype was picked up a small number of times. CDR3 loop: CASSEESLRGSSQYF. The CDR3 nucleotides are TGTGCCAGCAGTGAAGAATCATTGCGGGGGAGCTCCCAGTACTTC. This rearrangement joins TRBV6-1 to TRBJ2-5; TRBD2 aligns across 7 bases. CDR1 and CDR2 from the germline V gene are MNHNS and SASEGT. This CDR3 region has 15 residues. After removal of 1 base from V and 9 bases from J, the junction contained 11 bases not matched to a gene.

There are a few counts of this clonotype. Relative to the germline gene, one junction end is altered; a read error may explain this. V gene TRBV30 combines with J gene TRBJ2-5, with D maybe TRBD1 (7 bases). This CDR3 contains 11 residues. Germline-derived CDR1 and CDR2 are GTSNPN and SVGIG (reference sequence). The CDR3 region is CAWSVDREVAF. In DNA form, the CDR3 reads TGTGCCTGGAGTGTCGACAGGGAGGTGGCGTTC.